Following are 16 T cell receptor beta chains from one sample sequenced in a study of blood T cell repertoires in COVID-19 (dated by TCRdb to about 2020). Library preparation was by the immunoSEQ multiplex PCR assay. TCRdb's version of the immuneACCESS table is confined to in-frame rearrangements and falls short of the full clone set. An unresolved V gene accounts for under half of the shortfall where checked; the remainder is of unknown origin. Present in this sample are around 94,000 clones, about 72% of which were seen just once. The ten largest account for 7.5% to 10% of the sample. Specimen: peripheral blood. The receptors derive from a man between 60 and 75 years old with active or convalescent COVID-19.

The V and J genes are TRBV2 and TRBJ2-5, with TRBD1 as a possible D gene (6 bases). Germline CDR1 SNHLY, CDR2 FYNNEI. The CDR3 has 13 amino acids. V was shortened by 6 bases and J by 9 bases, with 17 bases between the two germline ends. The CDR3 sequence is CASSLQGAGSQYF. The CDR3 DNA reads TGTGCCAGCAGCCTACAGGGTGCCGGTTCCCAGTACTTC. Full variable domain (missing parts from reference TRBV2 and TRBJ2-5): EPEVTQTPSHQVTQMGQEVILRCVPISNHLYFYWYRQILGQKVEFLVSFYNNEISEKSEIFDDQFSVERPDGSNFTLKIRSTKLEDSAMYFCASSLQGAGSQYFGPGTRLLVL.

V is TRBV19 and J is TRBJ2-2, with 7 bases matching TRBD2. Germline CDR1 is LNHDA and CDR2 is SQIVND (reference sequence). This CDR3 is 14 amino acids long. The trim removed 7 bases at V and 5 bases at J, leaving 7 bases unmatched. The chain's CDR3 is CASTLEAGTGELFF. CDR3 coding DNA: TGTGCCAGTACCCTGGAAGCGGGAACCGGGGAGCTGTTTTTT.

The CDR3 region is CASLSPQINEQFF. Written as DNA, the CDR3 is TGTGCCAGCTTATCCCCCCAGATAAATGAGCAGTTCTTC. This rearrangement joins TRBV12-3 or TRBV12-4 to TRBJ2-1; D unclear. Deletions cut 8 bases from V and 7 bases from J, with 15 bases between. The CDR3 contains 13 residues.

This clone was picked up one time. The chain combines TRBV28 with TRBJ2-1, with TRBD2 matching over 16 bases. Germline values: CDR1 MDHEN, CDR2 SYDVKM. The CDR3 has 17 amino acids. After removal of 1 base from V and 6 bases from J, the junction contained 3 bases not matched to a gene. The CDR3 here is CASSLLGTSGRANEQFF. The CDR3 DNA reads as TGTGCCAGCAGTTTATTAGGGACTAGCGGGAGGGCCAATGAGCAGTTCTTC.

This clone was detected ten times or more. V is TRBV27 and J is TRBJ2-7; perhaps TRBD1 as D (6 bases). The CDR3 spans 13 residues. The germline V gene has CDR1 MNHEY and CDR2 SMNVEV (reference sequence). V was shortened by 6 bases and J by 0 bases, with 9 bases between the two germline ends. The CDR3 region is CASSQQGSYEQYV. DNA of the CDR3: TGTGCCAGCAGCCAACAGGGCTCCTACGAGCAGTACGTC.

V usage is TRBV7-8 and J usage is TRBJ1-2, with D maybe TRBD1 (6 bases). This CDR3 contains 12 residues. Trimming stripped 7 bases from V and 8 bases from J, with 14 bases between. From germline, CDR1 is SGHVS and CDR2 FQNEAQ. The DNA for the CDR3 is TGTGCCAGCACCGTCACAGGGAGCGGCTACACCTTC. As protein: CASTVTGSGYTF. Filled out from reference TRBV7-8 and TRBJ1-2, the complete variable domain reads GAGVSQSPRYKVAKRGQDVALRCDPISGHVSLFWYQQALGQGPEFLTYFQNEAQLDKSGLPSDRFFAERPEGSVSTLKIQRTQQEDSAVYLCASTVTGSGYTFGSGTRLTVV.

The CDR3 protein is CASSSQLAGGRTDTQYF. The CDR3 nucleotides are TGCGCCAGCAGCTCCCAACTAGCGGGAGGTCGCACAGATACGCAGTATTTT. This chain joins TRBV5-1 and TRBJ2-3; 12 bases line up with TRBD2. The CDR3 length is 17 residues. From germline, CDR1 is SGHRS and CDR2 YFSETQ. J gave up 1 base and V 3 bases, and 6 bases lay outside the gene matches.

The chain combines TRBV7-9 with TRBJ1-2; D remains ambiguous. Looked up from germline, CDR1 is SEHNR and CDR2 is FQNEAQ (reference sequence). V lost 7 bases and J lost 3, with 18 bases in between. This CDR3 is 15 amino acids long. The CDR3 DNA reads as TGTGCCAGCATGGTGGAGAATAGAGATTACTATGGCTACACCTTC. Its protein product is CASMVENRDYYGYTF.

V gene TRBV9 combines with J gene TRBJ1-6, with D unresolved. V was pared by 0 bases and J by 4 bases, with 5 bases between. This CDR3 comprises 14 residues. Germline values: CDR1 SGDLS, CDR2 YYNGEE. The CDR3 protein is CASSVGSYNSPLHF. The CDR3 DNA reads TGTGCCAGCAGCGTAGGGAGTTATAATTCACCCCTCCACTTT. Supplemented by reference TRBV9 and TRBJ1-6, the full variable domain reads DSGVTQTPKHLITATGQRVTLRCSPRSGDLSVYWYQQSLDQGLQFLIQYYNGEERAKGNILERFSAQQFPDLHSELNLSSLELGDSALYFCASSVGSYNSPLHFGNGTRLTVT.

V and J are TRBV11-2 and TRBJ2-1, with 10 bases identical to TRBD2. Germline loops: CDR1 SGHAT, CDR2 FQNNGV. The CDR3 totals 18 residues. The trim removed 5 bases at V and 5 bases at J, leaving 15 bases unmatched. CDR3 region: CASSSRLAGLPGDNEQFF. The CDR3 DNA is TGTGCCAGCAGCAGTCGACTAGCGGGTCTGCCGGGCGACAATGAGCAGTTCTTC.

The V gene is TRBV5-1, the J gene TRBJ2-2; 13 nucleotides agree with TRBD2. CDR1 SGHRS and CDR2 YFSETQ come from the germline V gene. V was pared by 2 bases and J by 6 bases, with 7 bases of the junction left unmatched. The length of the CDR3 is 17 residues. Here the CDR3 DNA reads TGCGCCAGCAGCTTCACTAGCGGGAGGGCCGGGGCCGGGGAGCTGTTTTTT. Its protein product is CASSFTSGRAGAGELFF. The full variable domain, completed using reference TRBV5-1 and TRBJ2-2, is KAGVTQTPRYLIKTRGQQVTLSCSPISGHRSVSWYQQTPGQGLQFLFEYFSETQRNKGNFPGRFSGRQFSNSRSEMNVSTLELGDSALYLCASSFTSGRAGAGELFFGEGSRLTVL.

The table lists this clone with a count of one. The chain employs TRBV29-1 and TRBJ1-2; 9 bases agree with TRBD1. This CDR3 comprises 16 residues. V was pared by 4 bases and J by 7 bases, with 16 bases of the junction left unmatched. CDR1 SQVTM and CDR2 ANQGSEA come from the germline V gene. CDR3 nucleotide sequence: TGCAGCGTTGTTCACAGGGGGCATAATTTACACTTTGGCTACACCTTC. This gives the protein CSVVHRGHNLHFGYTF.

This clone was recorded a few times. This sequence joins TRBV11-2 and TRBJ2-2, with D unresolved. Germline loops: CDR1 SGHAT, CDR2 FQNNGV. The CDR3 is 15 amino acids. The V gene lost 3 bases and the J gene lost 2 bases, with 10 bases spanning the gap. This CDR3 reads CASSFELLNTGELFF. The CDR3 DNA sequence: TGTGCCAGCAGCTTTGAACTTCTAAACACCGGGGAGCTGTTTTTT.

The chain employs TRBV2 and TRBJ1-1; 7 bases map to TRBD1. The germline CDR1 and CDR2 sequences are SNHLY and FYNNEI. V lost 0 bases, J lost 4 bases, and 2 bases stayed unmatched. The CDR3 covers 14 residues. The CDR3 DNA sequence: TGTGCCAGCAGTGAAGCGCGACAGGGCACTGAAGCTTTCTTT. Translation: CASSEARQGTEAFF.

V and J are TRBV18 and TRBJ2-3, with 7 bases aligning to TRBD1. V was clipped by 4 bases and J by 5 bases; unmatched bases: 6. CDR1 is KGHSH and CDR2 is LQKENI in the germline V gene. The CDR3 covers 14 residues. The CDR3 nucleotides read TGTGCCAGCTCACGGGAGACAGGGCGAGATACGCAGTATTTT. As protein: CASSRETGRDTQYF.

The count of this clone is one. The rearrangement uses TRBV19 and TRBJ2-1; maybe TRBD1 (6 bases). V was shortened by 2 bases and J by 6 bases, with 11 bases between the two germline ends. The CDR3 runs 14 residues. The germline gives CDR1 LNHDA, CDR2 SQIVND (reference sequence). This CDR3 is CASSINRVGNEQFF. Written as DNA, the CDR3 is TGTGCCAGTAGTATAAACAGGGTAGGCAATGAGCAGTTCTTC.